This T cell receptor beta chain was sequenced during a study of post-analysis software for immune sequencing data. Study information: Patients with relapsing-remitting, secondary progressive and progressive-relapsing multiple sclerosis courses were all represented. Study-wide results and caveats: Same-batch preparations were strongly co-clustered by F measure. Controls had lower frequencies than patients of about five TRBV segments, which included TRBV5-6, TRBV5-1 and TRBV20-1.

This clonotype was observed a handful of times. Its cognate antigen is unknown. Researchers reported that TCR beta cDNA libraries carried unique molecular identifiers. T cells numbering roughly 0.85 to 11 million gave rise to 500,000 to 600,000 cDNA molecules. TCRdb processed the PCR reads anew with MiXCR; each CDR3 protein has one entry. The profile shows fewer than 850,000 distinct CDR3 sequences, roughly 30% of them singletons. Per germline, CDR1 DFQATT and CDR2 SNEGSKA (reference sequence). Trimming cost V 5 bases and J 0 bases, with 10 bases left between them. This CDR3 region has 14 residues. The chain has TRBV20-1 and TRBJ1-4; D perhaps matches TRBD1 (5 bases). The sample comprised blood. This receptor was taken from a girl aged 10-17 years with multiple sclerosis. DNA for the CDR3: TGCAGTGCTGACAGACTCGCAACTAATGAAAAACTGTTTTTT. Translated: CSADRLATNEKLFF.